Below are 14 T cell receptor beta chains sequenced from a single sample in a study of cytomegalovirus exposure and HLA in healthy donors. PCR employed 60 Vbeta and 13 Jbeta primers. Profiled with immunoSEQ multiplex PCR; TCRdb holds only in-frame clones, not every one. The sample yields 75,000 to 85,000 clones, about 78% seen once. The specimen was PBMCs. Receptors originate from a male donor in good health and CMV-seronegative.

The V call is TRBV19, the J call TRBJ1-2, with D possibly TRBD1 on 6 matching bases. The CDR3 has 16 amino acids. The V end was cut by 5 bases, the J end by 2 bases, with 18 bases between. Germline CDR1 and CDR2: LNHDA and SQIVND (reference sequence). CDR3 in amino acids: CASSPRLGHQNYGYTF. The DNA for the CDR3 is TGTGCCAGTAGTCCACGCCTGGGACACCAAAACTATGGCTACACCTTC.

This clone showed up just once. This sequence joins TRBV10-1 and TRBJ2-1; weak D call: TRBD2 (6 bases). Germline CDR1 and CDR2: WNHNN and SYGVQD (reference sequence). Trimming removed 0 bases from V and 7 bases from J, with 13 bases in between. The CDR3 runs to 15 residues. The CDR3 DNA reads TGCGCCAGCAGTGAGTCGGGACTGGGACCAAATGAGCAGTTCTTC. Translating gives CASSESGLGPNEQFF.

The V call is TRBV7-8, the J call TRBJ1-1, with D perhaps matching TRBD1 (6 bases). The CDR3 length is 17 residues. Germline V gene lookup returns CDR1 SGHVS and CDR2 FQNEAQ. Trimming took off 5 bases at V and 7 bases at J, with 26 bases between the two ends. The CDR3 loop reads CASSGSRGGGGHNEAFF. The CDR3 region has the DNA TGTGCCAGCAGCGGAAGTAGGGGTGGGGGCGGGCATAATGAAGCTTTCTTT.

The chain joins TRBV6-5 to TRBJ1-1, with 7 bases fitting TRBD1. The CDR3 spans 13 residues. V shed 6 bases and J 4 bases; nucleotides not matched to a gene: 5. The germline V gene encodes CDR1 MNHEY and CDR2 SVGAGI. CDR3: CASRDRAGTEAFF. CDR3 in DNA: TGTGCCAGCAGAGACAGGGCGGGCACTGAAGCTTTCTTT.

This CDR3 reads CASSFDTENTEAFF. CDR3 sequence (DNA): TGTGCCAGCAGCTTCGACACAGAGAACACTGAAGCTTTCTTT. The chain is built from TRBV4-2 and TRBJ1-1; D gene uncertain. Per germline, CDR1 LGHNA and CDR2 YNFKEQ. Trimming took 5 bases from V and 1 from J, leaving 11 bases between them. The CDR3 covers 14 residues.

CDR3 residues: CASSQTGWKLFF. The DNA for the CDR3 is TGCGCCAGCAGCCAAACAGGGTGGAAACTGTTTTTT. The J gene is TRBJ1-4, the V gene TRBV4-1; a weak D match, TRBD1 (6 bases). V was pared by 2 bases and J by 11 bases, with 9 bases between. The CDR3 extends over 12 amino acids. Germline V gene sequence: CDR1 MGHRA, CDR2 YSYEKL.

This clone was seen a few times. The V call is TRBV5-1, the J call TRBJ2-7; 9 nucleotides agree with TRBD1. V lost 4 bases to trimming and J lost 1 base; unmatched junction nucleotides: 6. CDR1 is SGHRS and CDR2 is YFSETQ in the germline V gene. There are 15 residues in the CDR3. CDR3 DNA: TGCGCCAGCAGCCAAAACAGGGGGCTTTCCTACGAGCAGTACTTC. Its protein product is CASSQNRGLSYEQYF.

The DNA of the CDR3 is TGTGCCAGCAGTTTATGGAATGACAGGGCCTACGAGCAGTACTTC. Translation gives CASSLWNDRAYEQYF. This chain uses TRBV28 with TRBJ2-7, with 7 nucleotides matching TRBD1. The CDR3 has 15 amino acids. Germline V gene sequence: CDR1 MDHEN, CDR2 SYDVKM. V shed 0 bases and J 2 bases; nucleotides not matched to a gene: 4. Supplemented by reference TRBV28 and TRBJ2-7, the full variable domain reads DVKVTQSSRYLVKRTGEKVFLECVQDMDHENMFWYRQDPGLGLRLIYFSYDVKMKEKGDIPEGYSVSREKKERFSLILESASTNQTSMYLCASSLWNDRAYEQYFGPGTRLTVT.

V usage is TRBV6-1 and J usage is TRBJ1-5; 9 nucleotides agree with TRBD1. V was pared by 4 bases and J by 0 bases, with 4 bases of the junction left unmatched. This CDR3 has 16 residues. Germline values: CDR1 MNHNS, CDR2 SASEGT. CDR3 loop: CASSGGTGYSNQPQHF. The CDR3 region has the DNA TGTGCCAGCAGTGGTGGGACAGGGTATAGCAATCAGCCCCAGCATTTT.

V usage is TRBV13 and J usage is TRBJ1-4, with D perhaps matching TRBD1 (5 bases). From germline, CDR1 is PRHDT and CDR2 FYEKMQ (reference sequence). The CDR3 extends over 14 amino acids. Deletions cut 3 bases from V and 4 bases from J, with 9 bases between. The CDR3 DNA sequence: TGTGCCAGCAGCTTCGGGCAGGGTAATGAAAAACTGTTTTTT. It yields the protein CASSFGQGNEKLFF.

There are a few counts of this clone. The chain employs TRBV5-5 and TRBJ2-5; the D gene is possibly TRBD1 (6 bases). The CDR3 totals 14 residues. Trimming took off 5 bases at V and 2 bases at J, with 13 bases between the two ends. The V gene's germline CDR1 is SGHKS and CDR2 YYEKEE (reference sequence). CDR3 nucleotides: TGTGCCAGCAGACCGTTGGGGGCACAAGAGACCCAGTACTTC. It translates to CASRPLGAQETQYF.

CDR3 coding DNA: TGCGCCAGCAGCAACCTAGGACAGGGTTCCGGAAACACCATATATTTT. Protein: CASSNLGQGSGNTIYF. The chain joins TRBV5-1 to TRBJ1-3; 8 bases agree with TRBD1. The V gene end was trimmed by 4 bases and the J gene end by 4 bases; junction bases not matched to a gene: 10. Germline values: CDR1 SGHRS, CDR2 YFSETQ. The CDR3 is made up of 16 amino acids.

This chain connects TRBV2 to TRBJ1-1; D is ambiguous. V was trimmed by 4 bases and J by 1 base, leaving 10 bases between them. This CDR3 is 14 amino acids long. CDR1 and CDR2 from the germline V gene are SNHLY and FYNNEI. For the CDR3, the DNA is TGTGCCAGCAGTGGGGGAGGAGGGAACACTGAAGCTTTCTTT. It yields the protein CASSGGGGNTEAFF.

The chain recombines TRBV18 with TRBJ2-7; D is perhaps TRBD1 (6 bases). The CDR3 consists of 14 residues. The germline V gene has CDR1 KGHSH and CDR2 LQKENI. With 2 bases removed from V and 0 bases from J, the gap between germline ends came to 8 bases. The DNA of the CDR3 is TGTGCCAGCTCACCAAGGACAGCCTCCTACGAGCAGTACTTC. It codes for CASSPRTASYEQYF.